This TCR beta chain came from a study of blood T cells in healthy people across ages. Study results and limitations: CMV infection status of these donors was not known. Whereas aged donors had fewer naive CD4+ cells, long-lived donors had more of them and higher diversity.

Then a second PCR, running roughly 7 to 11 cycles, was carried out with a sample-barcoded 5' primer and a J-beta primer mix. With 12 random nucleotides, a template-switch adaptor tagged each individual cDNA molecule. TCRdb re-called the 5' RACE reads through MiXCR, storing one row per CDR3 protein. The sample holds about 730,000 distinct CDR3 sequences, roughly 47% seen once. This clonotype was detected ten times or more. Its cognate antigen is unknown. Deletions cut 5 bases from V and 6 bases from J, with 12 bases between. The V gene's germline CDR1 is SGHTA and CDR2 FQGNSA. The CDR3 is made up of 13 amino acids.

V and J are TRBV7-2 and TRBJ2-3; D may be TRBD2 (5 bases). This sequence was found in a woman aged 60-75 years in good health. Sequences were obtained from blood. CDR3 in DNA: TGTGCCAGCAGCAAGTACGGGGAGGATACGCAGTATTTT. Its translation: CASSKYGEDTQYF.